A single sample gave rise to the 18 T cell receptor beta chains below, sequenced in a study of CD4 T cells in relation to SARS-CoV-2 and coronaviruses. Using immunoSEQ multiplex PCR, the repertoire was profiled, and TCRdb retains in-frame clones only, with some absent. The sample carries tens of thousands of clones, 92% recorded once. The material sequenced was naive CD4+ T cells from PBMCs. Indicated subset: naive CD4+ T cells isolated by negative enrichment. The source of these receptors is an adult with COVID-19.

The chain carries TRBV3-1 (or the pseudogene TRBV3-2) and TRBJ1-1; tentative D call: TRBD1 (6 bases). V lost 4 bases to trimming and J lost 7 bases, with 22 bases between them. CDR3 size: 16 residues. Germline V gene data show CDR1 as LGHDT and CDR2 as YNNKEL (reference sequence). The CDR3 loop is CASSLIGGAGGREAFF. CDR3 in DNA: TGTGCCAGCAGCCTGATCGGGGGGGCAGGAGGACGTGAAGCTTTCTTT.

The rearrangement uses TRBV5-1 and TRBJ1-1; D uncertain. The CDR3 is 14 residues long. Germline V lookup: CDR1 SGHRS, CDR2 YFSETQ. With 0 bases removed from V and 4 bases from J, the gap between germline ends came to 10 bases. CDR3 in DNA: TGCGCCAGCAGCTTGGAATCAGGATCCACTGAAGCTTTCTTT. Translation: CASSLESGSTEAFF.

V and J are TRBV19 and TRBJ2-7; 7 positions match TRBD1. Germline trimming cut 3 bases from V and 3 bases from J; bases unmatched to any gene: 8. Germline values: CDR1 LNHDA, CDR2 SQIVND (reference sequence). This CDR3 is 15 amino acids long. The CDR3 protein is CASSIGGSGGYEQYF. The CDR3 region has the DNA TGTGCCAGTAGTATTGGCGGGTCAGGGGGCTACGAGCAGTACTTC. Full variable domain (missing parts from reference TRBV19 and TRBJ2-7): DGGITQSPKYLFRKEGQNVTLSCEQNLNHDAMYWYRQDPGQGLRLIYYSQIVNDFQKGDIAEGYSVSREKKESFPLTVTSAQKNPTAFYLCASSIGGSGGYEQYFGPGTRLTVT.

The chain joins TRBV5-1 to TRBJ2-1, with D perhaps TRBD1 (6 bases). Germline assignment: CDR1 SGHRS and CDR2 YFSETQ. The CDR3 loop spans 13 amino acids. Between the trimmed V and J ends, which lost 5 bases and 8 bases, there was a span of 14 bases. The CDR3, as DNA: TGCGCCAGCAGTTCAGGGGCGGCGTATGAGCAGTTCTTC. It specifies CASSSGAAYEQFF. The complete variable domain, with remaining parts taken from reference TRBV5-1 and TRBJ2-1, reads KAGVTQTPRYLIKTRGQQVTLSCSPISGHRSVSWYQQTPGQGLQFLFEYFSETQRNKGNFPGRFSGRQFSNSRSEMNVSTLELGDSALYLCASSSGAAYEQFFGPGTRLTVL.

The rearrangement uses TRBV9 and TRBJ2-7, with a weak D call TRBD2 (5 bases). Trimming cost V 0 bases and J 1 base, with 11 bases left between them. The CDR3 extends over 15 amino acids. CDR1 SGDLS and CDR2 YYNGEE come from the germline V gene. DNA for the CDR3: TGTGCCAGCAGCGTAGATGCCAGGACTTCCTACGAGCAGTACTTC. Translation: CASSVDARTSYEQYF. Full variable domain (missing parts from reference TRBV9 and TRBJ2-7): DSGVTQTPKHLITATGQRVTLRCSPRSGDLSVYWYQQSLDQGLQFLIQYYNGEERAKGNILERFSAQQFPDLHSELNLSSLELGDSALYFCASSVDARTSYEQYFGPGTRLTVT.

This chain joins TRBV14 and TRBJ2-4; D is undetermined. In germline, CDR1 is SGHDN, CDR2 FVKESK. The germline V and J ends were trimmed by 1 base and 0 bases, with 4 bases remaining between them. The CDR3 is 14 amino acids. The CDR3 loop is CASSQALAKNIQYF. DNA of the CDR3: TGTGCCAGCAGCCAAGCCCTAGCCAAAAACATTCAGTACTTC.

The CDR3 bases are TGTGCCAGCAGCGAAACTAGCGGGAGAGTCGATGAGCAGTTCTTC. Residues: CASSETSGRVDEQFF. V is TRBV7-3 and J is TRBJ2-1; 11 bases align to TRBD2. Germline CDR1 and CDR2: SGHTA and FQGTGA. This CDR3 spans 15 amino acids. Trimming removed 5 bases from V and 8 bases from J; junction bases left unmatched: 8.

The J gene is TRBJ2-2, the V gene TRBV12-5, with no clear D. This CDR3 is 14 amino acids long. CDR1 is LGHNT, CDR2 FRNRAP, per germline. The germline V and J ends were trimmed by 3 bases and 1 base, with 6 bases remaining between them. CDR3 DNA: TGTGCTAGTGGTTTTGGGGTGAACACCGGGGAGCTGTTTTTT. Its translation: CASGFGVNTGELFF.

The rearrangement uses TRBV5-1 and TRBJ2-1, with D uncertain. The CDR3 length is 12 residues. The germline V gene encodes CDR1 SGHRS and CDR2 YFSETQ. The V end lost 3 bases, the J end lost 7 bases, and 8 bases lay between the germline ends. The CDR3: CASSWRANEQFF. The CDR3 DNA reads as TGCGCCAGCAGCTGGAGAGCGAATGAGCAGTTCTTC.

The rearrangement links TRBV28 to TRBJ2-5, with D unclear. Germline V lookup: CDR1 MDHEN, CDR2 SYDVKM. Trimming shortened V by 6 bases and J by 5 bases, and 7 bases separated the two germline ends. This CDR3 contains 11 residues. Here the CDR3 reads CASRGLETQYF. The CDR3 DNA is TGTGCCAGCAGGGGATTGGAGACCCAGTACTTC.

The V and J genes are TRBV6-2 or TRBV6-3 and TRBJ2-5, with TRBD1 matching over 7 bases. The junction had 8 bases not matched to a gene; V was cut back by 5 bases and J by 2 bases. The CDR3 length is 15 residues. Germline loops: CDR1 MNHEY, CDR2 SVGEGT. Written as DNA, the CDR3 is TGTGCCAGCAGTCGCCTTCCGGGACAGCAAGAGACCCAGTACTTC. Its translation is CASSRLPGQQETQYF.

The J gene is TRBJ2-7, the V gene TRBV28; either TRBD1 or TRBD2 may supply D (5 bases each). In germline, CDR1 is MDHEN, CDR2 SYDVKM. The CDR3 runs to 14 residues. V was shortened by 7 bases and J by 2 bases, with 15 bases between the two germline ends. The DNA for the CDR3 is TGTGCCAGCACTGTCCAGGGAGCGGCCTACGAGCAGTACTTC. Amino acid sequence: CASTVQGAAYEQYF.

This sequence joins TRBV5-1 and TRBJ2-1, with TRBD2 matching over 9 bases. After removal of 4 bases from V and 4 bases from J, the junction contained 9 bases not matched to a gene. CDR1 is SGHRS and CDR2 is YFSETQ in the germline V gene. The CDR3 loop spans 16 amino acids. For the CDR3, the DNA is TGCGCCAGCAGCCACACGGGACTAGCCGGATACAATGAGCAGTTCTTC. Amino acid sequence: CASSHTGLAGYNEQFF.

This chain joins TRBV3-1 (or the pseudogene TRBV3-2) and TRBJ2-3, with 8 bases identical to TRBD2. Trimming cost V 0 bases and J 2 bases; bases outside gene matches: 4. This CDR3 region has 16 residues. Germline V gene data show CDR1 as LGHDT and CDR2 as YNNKEL (reference sequence). CDR3 amino acids: CASSQDRTSPTDTQYF. CDR3 DNA sequence: TGTGCCAGCAGCCAAGATCGGACTAGCCCCACAGATACGCAGTATTTT.

The chain is built from TRBV19 and TRBJ1-6; 7 bases align to TRBD1. This CDR3 has 15 residues. Germline lookup yields CDR1 LNHDA and CDR2 SQIVND (reference sequence). V was pared by 5 bases and J by 7 bases, with 8 bases of the junction left unmatched. The CDR3 is CASSSRTGENSPLHF. In DNA form, the CDR3 reads TGTGCCAGTAGTTCCAGGACAGGCGAAAATTCACCCCTCCACTTT.

V usage is TRBV3-1 (or the pseudogene TRBV3-2) and J usage is TRBJ2-1, with TRBD2 as a possible D gene (6 bases). Trimming pared 2 bases from V and 4 bases from J, leaving 21 bases between. The CDR3 contains 18 residues. In germline, CDR1 is LGHDT, CDR2 YNNKEL (reference sequence). CDR3 sequence: CASSQLTGGPTRYNEQFF. For the CDR3, the DNA is TGTGCCAGCAGCCAACTAACCGGGGGTCCGACACGATACAATGAGCAGTTCTTC.

The rearrangement joins TRBV10-1 to TRBJ2-7; D is possibly TRBD2 (7 bases). Germline CDR1 WNHNN, CDR2 SYGVQD (reference sequence). V lost 7 bases, J lost 0 bases, and 22 bases lay in between. The CDR3 runs to 17 residues. CDR3 region: CASKGGGRAGFSYEQYF. CDR3 DNA: TGCGCCAGCAAGGGGGGGGGCAGGGCAGGGTTCTCCTACGAGCAGTACTTC.

The V gene is TRBV7-3, the J gene TRBJ2-1; 14 nucleotides align to TRBD2. Germline V lookup: CDR1 SGHTA, CDR2 FQGTGA. The CDR3 consists of 17 residues. The V and J ends lost 1 base and 8 bases, in that order; junction bases with no gene match: 7. The CDR3 is CASSLNPRGLAGDEQFF. The CDR3 DNA reads as TGTGCCAGCAGCTTAAACCCCCGGGGACTAGCGGGAGATGAGCAGTTCTTC.